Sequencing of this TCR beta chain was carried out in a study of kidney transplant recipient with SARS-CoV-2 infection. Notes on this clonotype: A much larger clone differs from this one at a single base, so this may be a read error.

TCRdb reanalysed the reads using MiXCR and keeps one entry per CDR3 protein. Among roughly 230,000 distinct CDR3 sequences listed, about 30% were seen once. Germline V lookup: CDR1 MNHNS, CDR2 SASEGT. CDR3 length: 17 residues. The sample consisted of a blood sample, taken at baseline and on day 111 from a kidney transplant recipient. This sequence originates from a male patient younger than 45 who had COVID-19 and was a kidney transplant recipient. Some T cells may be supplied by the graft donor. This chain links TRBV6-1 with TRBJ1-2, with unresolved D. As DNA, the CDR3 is TGTGCCAGCAGAGAAGTGCCGGAATGTAGAAAGACCTATGGCTACACCTTC. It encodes CASREVPECRKTYGYTF.